This T cell receptor (beta chain) is drawn from a study of cytomegalovirus exposure and HLA in healthy donors. Regarding the study as a whole: Immune exposure information comprised only CMV serostatus. Later analysis identified 16,951 TCR beta sequences associated with HLA alleles, using a false discovery rate threshold of 0.05. Analysis was carried out at a later point, and it linked a missense DCLRE1C variant to TCR beta V- and J-gene trimming. Researchers counted around 150 TCR beta chains as cytomegalovirus-associated.

60 Vbeta and 13 Jbeta primers were used in PCR. TCRdb's table, derived via immunoSEQ multiplex PCR, lists solely in-frame clones and lacks some. The data show 120,000 or so clones, around 80% seen once. With respect to this clone: The antigen remains undetermined.

The germline gives CDR1 MNHEY, CDR2 SMNVEV (reference sequence). This CDR3 has 13 amino acids. V was clipped by 2 bases and J by 3 bases, with 8 bases between them. The receptor was isolated from a man aged 25-45 years in good health and CMV-seronegative. This chain links TRBV27 with TRBJ2-7, with D tentatively TRBD1 (6 bases). The material sequenced was PBMCs. The DNA of the CDR3 is TGTGCCAGCAGTTTACAACAGGGCTACGAGCAGTACTTC. Amino acids: CASSLQQGYEQYF.